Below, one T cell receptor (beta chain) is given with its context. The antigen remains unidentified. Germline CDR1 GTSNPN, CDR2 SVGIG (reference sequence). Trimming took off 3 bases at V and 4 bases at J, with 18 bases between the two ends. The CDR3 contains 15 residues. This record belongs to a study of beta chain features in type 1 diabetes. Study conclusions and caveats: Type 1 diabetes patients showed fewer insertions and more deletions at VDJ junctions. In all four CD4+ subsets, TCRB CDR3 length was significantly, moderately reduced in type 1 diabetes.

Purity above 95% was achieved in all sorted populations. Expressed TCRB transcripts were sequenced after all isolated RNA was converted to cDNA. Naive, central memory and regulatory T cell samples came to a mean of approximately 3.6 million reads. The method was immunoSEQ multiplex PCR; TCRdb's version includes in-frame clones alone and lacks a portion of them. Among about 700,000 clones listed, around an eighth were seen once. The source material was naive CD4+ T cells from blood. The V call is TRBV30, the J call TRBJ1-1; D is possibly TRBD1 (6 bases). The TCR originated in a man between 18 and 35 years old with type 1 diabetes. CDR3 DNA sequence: TGTGCCTGGAGGGAGAGGACGGGGGCGGTCACTGAAGCTTTCTTT. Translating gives CAWRERTGAVTEAFF.